These T cell receptor beta chains were read from a single sample in a study of blood T cell repertoires in COVID-19. Only in-frame clones appear in the TCRdb table, and some are missing; sequencing was by immunoSEQ multiplex PCR. In the table there are about 170,000 clones, around four fifths of which are singletons. Source material: PBMCs or T cells enriched from blood (not recorded which). The receptors here all came from a woman between 50 and 59 years old in a cohort exposed to, infected with or recovered from COVID-19 (not recorded which). The CDR3 runs from the conserved cysteine through the conserved F or W. The order of the fields is V gene, clone size, J gene, D gene, CDR3 protein, CDR3 DNA. D genes are given only for firm matches. The size field is filled for only some rows; it gives once, few, many or a size class.

>TRBV5-1|-|TRBJ2-3|TRBD2
CASSFSSSGSLDTQYF
TGCGCCAGCAGCTTTAGTTCTAGCGGGAGTTTAGATACGCAGTATTTT
>TRBV14|-|TRBJ2-1|TRBD1
CASSQDDRGLRNEQFF
TGTGCCAGCAGCCAAGATGACAGGGGGCTTAGGAATGAGCAGTTCTTC
>TRBV4-3|few|TRBJ2-5|TRBD2
CASSQGTSGAHQETQYF
TGCGCCAGCAGCCAAGGGACTAGCGGGGCCCATCAAGAGACCCAGTACTTC
>TRBV27|-|TRBJ2-5|TRBD2
CASSPGTRGETQYF
TGTGCCAGCAGCCCCGGGACTAGGGGGGAGACCCAGTACTTC
>TRBV12-5|-|TRBJ1-1|-
CASGRTYTEAFF
TGTGCTAGTGGTCGGACATACACTGAAGCTTTCTTT
>TRBV7-2|-|TRBJ1-1|-
CASSLVLGEDTEAFF
TGTGCCAGCAGCTTAGTGTTGGGGGAGGACACTGAAGCTTTCTTT
>TRBV7-9|few|TRBJ1-1|TRBD1
CASSSGQGETEAFF
TGTGCCAGCAGCTCGGGACAGGGAGAAACTGAAGCTTTCTTT
>TRBV30|-|TRBJ2-1|-
CAGIRTGAYNEQFF
TGTGCCGGTATAAGAACGGGGGCCTACAATGAGCAGTTCTTC
>TRBV2|-|TRBJ2-5|TRBD2
CATKRGAQETQYF
TGTGCCACCAAGCGGGGGGCCCAAGAGACCCAGTACTTC
>TRBV19|-|TRBJ1-6|-
CATAQGRHLHF
TGTGCCACCGCACAGGGTCGGCACCTCCACTTT
>TRBV6-5|-|TRBJ1-3|-
CASGGIGNTIYF
TGTGCCAGCGGGGGGATTGGAAACACCATATATTTT
>TRBV27|-|TRBJ1-1|-
CASSLRGGGTEAFF
TGTGCCAGCAGTTTACGGGGTGGTGGTACTGAAGCTTTCTTT
>TRBV10-3|-|TRBJ2-2|-
CAISYTGQNTGELFF
TGTGCCATCAGTTACACTGGGCAGAACACCGGGGAGCTGTTTTTT
>TRBV5-1|-|TRBJ1-4|TRBD1
CASSPSPITGGAGGNEKLFF
TGCGCCAGCAGCCCATCCCCGATCACAGGGGGCGCCGGGGGTAATGAAAAACTGTTTTTT
>TRBV5-4|-|TRBJ2-7|TRBD1
CASSSDGLGQGVDEQYF
TGTGCCAGCAGCTCCGACGGATTGGGACAGGGGGTTGACGAGCAGTACTTC
>TRBV4-1|once|TRBJ2-7|TRBD2
CASSQGLAGVTLVYEQYF
TGCGCCAGCAGCCAAGGACTAGCGGGAGTTACTTTGGTATACGAGCAGTACTTC
>TRBV19|-|TRBJ1-6|-
CASSGRDWGFHSPLHF
TGTGCCAGTAGTGGACGGGACTGGGGATTTCATTCACCCCTCCACTTT
>TRBV6-1|many|TRBJ2-7|-
CASSEDRPLDF
TGTGCCAGCAGTGAAGACAGGCCCCTGGACTTC
>TRBV19|-|TRBJ2-2|TRBD2
CASSIWTSGYTGELFF
TGTGCCAGTAGTATCTGGACTAGCGGGTATACCGGGGAGCTGTTTTTT
>TRBV5-3|-|TRBJ1-4|-
CARSLSREDNEKLFF
TGTGCCAGAAGCTTGAGCAGGGAGGATAATGAAAAACTGTTTTTT
>TRBV16|-|TRBJ2-5|TRBD2
CASSQSSVAGETQYF
TGTGCCAGCAGCCAATCGAGCGTAGCGGGGGAGACCCAGTACTTC
>TRBV14|-|TRBJ2-1|-
CASSLEGLNYNEQFF
TGTGCCAGCAGCCTAGAGGGACTGAACTACAATGAGCAGTTCTTC